The subject of this entry is one TCR beta chain. No antigen is known for it. An end of the junction does not agree with germline; a read error may underlie this. The data stem from a study of post-analysis software for immune sequencing data. Study background: In terms of disease course, relapsing-remitting, secondary progressive and progressive-relapsing multiple sclerosis were included.

Findings of the study overall: In multiple sclerosis, normalized Chao1 diversity was significantly below that of controls. Samples from a shared batch, those prepared together, strongly co-clustered by F measure. Compared with controls, patients had more of 4 or 5 TRBV segments, including TRBV5-6, TRBV5-1 and TRBV20-1.

cDNA libraries for TCR beta contained unique molecular identifiers. Input of about 0.85 to 10 million T cells yielded roughly 0.5 million cDNA molecules. MiXCR, applied by TCRdb to the PCR reads, yields one record per CDR3 protein. The repertoire holds fewer than 850,000 distinct CDR3 sequences, with about 27% as singletons. This CDR3 is built from 16 residues. Germline V lookup: CDR1 KGHDR, CDR2 SFDVKD. The source is a girl under 18 with multiple sclerosis. Sequences were obtained from blood. The chain has TRBV24-1 and TRBJ2-3; weak D call: TRBD2 (5 bases). The CDR3 protein is CATSDPYGGTTDTQYF. CDR3 nucleotide sequence: TGTGCCACTAGTGACCCTTATGGAGGAACAACAGATACGCAGTATTTT.